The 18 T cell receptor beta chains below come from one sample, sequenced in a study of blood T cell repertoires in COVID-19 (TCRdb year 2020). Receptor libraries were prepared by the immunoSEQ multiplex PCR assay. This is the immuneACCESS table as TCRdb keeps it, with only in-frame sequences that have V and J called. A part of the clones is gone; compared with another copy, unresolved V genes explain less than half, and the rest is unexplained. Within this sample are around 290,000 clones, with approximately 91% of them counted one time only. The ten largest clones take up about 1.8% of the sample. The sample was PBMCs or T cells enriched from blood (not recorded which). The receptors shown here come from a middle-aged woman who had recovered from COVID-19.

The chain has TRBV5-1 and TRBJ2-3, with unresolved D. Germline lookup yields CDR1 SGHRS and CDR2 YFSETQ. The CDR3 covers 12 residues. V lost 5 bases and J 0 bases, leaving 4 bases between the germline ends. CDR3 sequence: CASRLSTDTQYF. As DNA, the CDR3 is TGCGCCAGCAGACTGAGCACAGATACGCAGTATTTT.

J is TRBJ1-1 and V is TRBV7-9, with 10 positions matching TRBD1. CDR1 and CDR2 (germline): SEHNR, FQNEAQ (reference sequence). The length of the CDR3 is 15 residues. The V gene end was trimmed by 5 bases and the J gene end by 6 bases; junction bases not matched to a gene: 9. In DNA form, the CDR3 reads TGTGCCAGCAGCCCAGACAGGGGGCGAGGACCTGAAGCTTTCTTT. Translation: CASSPDRGRGPEAFF.

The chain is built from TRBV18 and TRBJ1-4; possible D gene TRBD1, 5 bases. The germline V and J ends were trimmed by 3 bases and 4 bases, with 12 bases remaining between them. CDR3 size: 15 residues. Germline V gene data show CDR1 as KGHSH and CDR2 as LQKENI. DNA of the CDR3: TGTGCCAGCTCACCTAGACCAGGGCTTAATGAAAAACTGTTTTTT. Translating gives CASSPRPGLNEKLFF.

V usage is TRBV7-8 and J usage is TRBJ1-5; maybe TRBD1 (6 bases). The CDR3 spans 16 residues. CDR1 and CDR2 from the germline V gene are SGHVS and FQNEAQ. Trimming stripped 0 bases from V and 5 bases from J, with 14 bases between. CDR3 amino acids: CASSLAPDSLHQPQHF. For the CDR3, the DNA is TGTGCCAGCAGCTTAGCGCCGGACAGCCTACATCAGCCCCAGCATTTT.

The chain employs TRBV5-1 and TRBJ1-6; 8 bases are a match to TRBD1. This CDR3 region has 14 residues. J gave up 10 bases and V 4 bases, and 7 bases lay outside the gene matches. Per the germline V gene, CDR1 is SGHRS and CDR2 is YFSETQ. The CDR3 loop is CASSRMDRESPLHF. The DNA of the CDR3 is TGCGCCAGCAGCCGGATGGACAGGGAATCACCCCTCCACTTT.

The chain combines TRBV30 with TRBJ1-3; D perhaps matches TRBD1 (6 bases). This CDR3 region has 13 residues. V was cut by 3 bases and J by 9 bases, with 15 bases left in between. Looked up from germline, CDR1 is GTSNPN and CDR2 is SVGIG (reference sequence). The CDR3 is CAWSPALTGTIYF. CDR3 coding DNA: TGTGCCTGGAGCCCCGCCTTGACAGGCACCATATATTTT.

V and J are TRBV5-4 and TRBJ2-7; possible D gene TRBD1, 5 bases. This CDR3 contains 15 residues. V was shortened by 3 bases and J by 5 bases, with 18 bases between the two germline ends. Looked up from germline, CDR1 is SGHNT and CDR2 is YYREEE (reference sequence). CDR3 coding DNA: TGTGCCAGCAGCTCTAAACGTAGGGGTCTTCACGAGCAGTACTTC. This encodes CASSSKRRGLHEQYF.

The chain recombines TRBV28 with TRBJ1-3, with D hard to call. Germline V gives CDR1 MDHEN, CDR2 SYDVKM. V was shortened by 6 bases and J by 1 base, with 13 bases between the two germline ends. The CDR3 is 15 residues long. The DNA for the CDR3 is TGTGCCAGCAGCCCTACTTCATCGTCTGGAAACACCATATATTTT. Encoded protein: CASSPTSSSGNTIYF.

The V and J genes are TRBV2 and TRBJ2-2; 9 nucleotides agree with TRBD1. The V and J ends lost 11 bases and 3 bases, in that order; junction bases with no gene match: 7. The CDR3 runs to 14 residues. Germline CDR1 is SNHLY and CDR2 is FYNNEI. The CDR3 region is CAVSDRGDTGELFF. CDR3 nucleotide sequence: TGTGCCGTTTCGGACAGGGGAGACACCGGGGAGCTGTTTTTT.

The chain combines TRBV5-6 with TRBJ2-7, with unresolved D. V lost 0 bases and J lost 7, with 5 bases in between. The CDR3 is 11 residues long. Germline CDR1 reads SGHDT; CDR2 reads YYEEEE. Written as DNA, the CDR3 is TGTGCCAGCAGCTTGGCGAGTGAGCAGTACTTC. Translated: CASSLASEQYF.

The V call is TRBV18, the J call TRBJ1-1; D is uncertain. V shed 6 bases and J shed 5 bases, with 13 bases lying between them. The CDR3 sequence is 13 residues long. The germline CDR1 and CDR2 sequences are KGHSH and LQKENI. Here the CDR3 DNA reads TGTGCCAGCTCTGGGGAGATGCAAACTGAAGCTTTCTTT. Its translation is CASSGEMQTEAFF.

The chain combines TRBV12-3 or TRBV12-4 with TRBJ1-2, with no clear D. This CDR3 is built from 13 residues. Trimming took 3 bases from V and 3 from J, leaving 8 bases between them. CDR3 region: CASSFSGYYGYTF. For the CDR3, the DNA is TGTGCCAGCAGTTTTTCAGGCTACTATGGCTACACCTTC.

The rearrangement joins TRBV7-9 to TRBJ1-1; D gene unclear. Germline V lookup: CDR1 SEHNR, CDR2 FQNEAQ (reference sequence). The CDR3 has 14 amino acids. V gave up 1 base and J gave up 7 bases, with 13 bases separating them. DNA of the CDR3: TGTGCCAGCAGCTTAGGCCAGGCGGGAGATGAAGCTTTCTTT. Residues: CASSLGQAGDEAFF.

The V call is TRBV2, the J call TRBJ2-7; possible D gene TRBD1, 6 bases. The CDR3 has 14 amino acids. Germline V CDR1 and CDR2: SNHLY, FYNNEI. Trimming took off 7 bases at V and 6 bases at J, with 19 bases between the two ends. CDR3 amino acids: CASNPGTRFSEQYF. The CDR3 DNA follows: TGTGCCAGCAACCCCGGGACACGTTTCTCCGAGCAGTACTTC. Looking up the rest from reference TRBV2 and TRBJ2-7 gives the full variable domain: EPEVTQTPSHQVTQMGQEVILRCVPISNHLYFYWYRQILGQKVEFLVSFYNNEISEKSEIFDDQFSVERPDGSNFTLKIRSTKLEDSAMYFCASNPGTRFSEQYFGPGTRLTVT.

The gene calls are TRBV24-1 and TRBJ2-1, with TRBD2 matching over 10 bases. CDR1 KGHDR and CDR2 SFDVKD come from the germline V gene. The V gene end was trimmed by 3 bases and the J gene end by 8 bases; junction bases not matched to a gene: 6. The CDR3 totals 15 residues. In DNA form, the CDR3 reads TGTGCCACCAGTGATAGCGGGAGGGGTGGCGATGAGCAGTTCTTC. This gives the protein CATSDSGRGGDEQFF.

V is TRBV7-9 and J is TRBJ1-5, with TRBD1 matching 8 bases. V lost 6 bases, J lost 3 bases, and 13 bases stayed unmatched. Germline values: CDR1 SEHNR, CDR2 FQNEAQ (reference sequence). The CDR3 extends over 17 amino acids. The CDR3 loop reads CASSPGPRQGNNQPQHF. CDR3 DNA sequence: TGTGCCAGCAGTCCAGGCCCTCGACAGGGGAACAATCAGCCCCAGCATTTT.

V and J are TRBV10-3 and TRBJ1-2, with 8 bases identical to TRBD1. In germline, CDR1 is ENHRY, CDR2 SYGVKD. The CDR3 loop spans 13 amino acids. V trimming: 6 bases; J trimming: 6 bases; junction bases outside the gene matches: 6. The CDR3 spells CAISGQGSDGYTF. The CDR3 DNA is TGTGCCATCAGCGGACAGGGCAGCGATGGCTACACCTTC.

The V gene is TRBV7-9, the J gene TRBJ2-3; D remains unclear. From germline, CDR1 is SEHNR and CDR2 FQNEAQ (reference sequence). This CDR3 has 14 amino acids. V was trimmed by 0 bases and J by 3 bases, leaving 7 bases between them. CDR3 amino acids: CASSLAGPTDTQYF. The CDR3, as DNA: TGTGCCAGCAGCTTAGCCGGTCCAACAGATACGCAGTATTTT.